The entry that follows covers one T cell receptor beta chain sequence. Its antigen is unidentified. The data were taken from a study of blood T cells in healthy people across ages. Study findings and constraints: Age advanced and TCR beta diversity per million T cells fell, roughly linearly.

Trimming shortened V by 6 bases and J by 6 bases, and 8 bases separated the two germline ends. The CDR3 contains 11 residues. The V gene's germline CDR1 is LNHNV and CDR2 YYDKDF (reference sequence). Together with a sample-barcoded 5' primer, a J-beta primer mix was included in a second PCR lasting about 6 to 11 cycles. Sequencing of every sample gave 2.5 million or more CDR3-containing paired-end reads. TCRdb redid the calling of the 5' RACE reads with MiXCR, one entry per CDR3 protein. The sample comprises about 780,000 distinct CDR3 sequences, around two thirds of which are singletons, and roughly a quarter rests with the top ten.

Material: blood. This TCR derives from a man in his thirties or forties in good health. J is TRBJ1-1 and V is TRBV15; no firm D call. This chain's CDR3 is CATSSGPEAFF. DNA of the CDR3: TGTGCCACCAGTTCCGGGCCTGAAGCTTTCTTT.